The 10 T cell receptor beta chains listed next were all sequenced from one sample in a study of blood T cell repertoires in COVID-19. Sequencing was performed with immunoSEQ multiplex PCR; in TCRdb, only in-frame clones are kept and a portion is missing. The table records roughly 150,000 clones, approximately 78% of them present only once. Sequencing used peripheral blood. The receptors shown here come from a human donor in a cohort sampled during active COVID-19.

V and J are TRBV20-1 and TRBJ2-5; 8 bases align to TRBD1. Germline CDR1 DFQATT, CDR2 SNEGSKA (reference sequence). The CDR3 is made up of 14 amino acids. V dropped 3 bases and J dropped 2; count of bases not matched to a gene: 5. The CDR3 sequence: CSASQGAIQETQYF. The DNA of the CDR3 is TGCAGTGCTAGTCAGGGGGCCATACAAGAGACCCAGTACTTC.

V usage is TRBV10-3 and J usage is TRBJ2-3; D gene uncertain. Per germline, CDR1 ENHRY and CDR2 SYGVKD. Trimming removed 4 bases at V and 6 bases at J, with 11 bases between. This CDR3 spans 13 amino acids. CDR3 bases: TGTGCCATCAGTGCCCCAGCGATGGATACGCAGTATTTT. This gives the protein CAISAPAMDTQYF.

The gene calls are TRBV6-2 or TRBV6-3 and TRBJ2-7; 9 bases align to TRBD1. The V gene end was trimmed by 5 bases and the J gene end by 3 bases; junction bases not matched to a gene: 5. The CDR3 contains 14 residues. Germline-derived CDR1 and CDR2 are MNHEY and SVGEGT. The CDR3, as DNA: TGTGCCAGCAGTCATCCGGGACAGGGCTACGAGCAGTACTTC. It yields the protein CASSHPGQGYEQYF.

This clone has just a few counts. V usage is TRBV29-1 and J usage is TRBJ2-3, with 16 bases matching TRBD2. The V and J ends lost 4 bases and 4 bases, in that order; junction bases with no gene match: 2. This CDR3 region has 15 residues. CDR1 and CDR2 (germline): SQVTM, ANQGSEA. CDR3 in amino acids: CSVAGLAGGPDTQYF. Here the CDR3 DNA reads TGCAGCGTTGCGGGACTAGCGGGAGGGCCAGATACGCAGTATTTT.

This sequence joins TRBV25-1 and TRBJ2-3; 7 bases map to TRBD1. The CDR3 has 15 amino acids. J gave up 1 base and V 1 base, and 2 bases lay outside the gene matches. Per the germline V gene, CDR1 is MGHDK and CDR2 is SYGVNS. CDR3 DNA: TGTGCCAGCAGTGAATTCGGGACAGGCACAGATACGCAGTATTTT. Its protein product is CASSEFGTGTDTQYF.

The chain links TRBV7-6 to TRBJ1-2; no firm D call. V lost 1 base, J lost 0 bases, and 15 bases lay in between. The CDR3 loop spans 17 amino acids. Germline V gene lookup returns CDR1 SGHVS and CDR2 FNYEAQ. CDR3 region: CASSLVEASWANYGYTF. CDR3 nucleotide sequence: TGTGCCAGCAGCTTAGTGGAGGCCAGCTGGGCTAACTATGGCTACACCTTC.

The V call is TRBV30, the J call TRBJ1-6; tentatively, D is TRBD1 (5 bases). With 0 bases removed from V and 9 bases from J, the gap between germline ends came to 12 bases. CDR1 and CDR2 from the germline V gene are GTSNPN and SVGIG (reference sequence). The CDR3 is 14 residues long. CDR3 amino acids: CAWSVRGMGSPLHF. Here the CDR3 DNA reads TGTGCCTGGAGTGTACGGGGGATGGGTTCACCCCTCCACTTT.

The chain is built from TRBV7-2 and TRBJ2-7; 10 bases line up with TRBD1. This CDR3 region has 16 residues. Germline CDR1 is SGHTA and CDR2 is FQGNSA. The junction had 6 bases not matched to a gene; V was cut back by 0 bases and J by 4 bases. CDR3 protein: CASSLAGTGDPYEQYF. As DNA, the CDR3 is TGTGCCAGCAGCTTAGCCGGGACAGGGGATCCTTACGAGCAGTACTTC.

The chain joins TRBV9 to TRBJ1-1; 8 bases are a match to TRBD1. V lost 3 bases, J lost 5 bases, and 3 bases stayed unmatched. The germline CDR1 and CDR2 sequences are SGDLS and YYNGEE. CDR3 length: 13 amino acids. CDR3 bases: TGTGCCAGCAGCGCCCGGACAGGGACTGAAGCTTTCTTT. Translation: CASSARTGTEAFF.

Worth noting for this clone: The germline gene is not matched at one end of the junction; a read error may be the cause. The chain uses TRBV9 and TRBJ2-7; 11 bases agree with TRBD2. CDR3 length: 13 residues. CDR1 is SGDLS and CDR2 is YYNGEE in the germline V gene. The CDR3 DNA reads as TGTGCCAGCAGCGAGACTAGCGGGATCGGGCTAAGGTTC. Translating gives CASSETSGIGLRF.